This TCR beta chain was sequenced in a study of blood T cell repertoires in COVID-19. Data came from immunoSEQ multiplex PCR; TCRdb stores just in-frame clones and leaves some out. The repertoire holds 55,000 to 75,000 clones, with around 82% as singletons. The ends lost 5 bases at V and 5 bases at J; junction bases unmatched: 10. The CDR3 contains 15 residues. In germline, CDR1 is LNHDA, CDR2 SQIVND (reference sequence). V gene TRBV19 combines with J gene TRBJ2-5; TRBD1 matches 8 bases. The sequence was collected from a man older than 75 with active COVID-19. Material: peripheral blood. The CDR3 region has the DNA TGTGCCAGTAGTTCTTCAGGACAGGGATGGGAGACCCAGTACTTC. This sequence encodes CASSSSGQGWETQYF.